This TCR beta chain stems from a study of CD8 T cells in Susac syndrome. A note on this clonotype: The target antigen is unknown.

Findings of the study overall: The study acknowledged a relatively small number of individuals in its TCR sequencing and HLA analysis.

When the RNA was reverse transcribed, random hexamers were used with an input of about 0.5 to 1 ug. Amplification of TCR beta CDR3 was carried out by immunoSEQ multiplex PCR, which covered 54 Vbeta and 13 Jbeta segments. TCRdb recomputed calls from the immunoSEQ multiplex PCR reads with MiXCR, one row per CDR3 protein. The sample yields about 210,000 distinct CDR3 sequences, roughly 96% seen once. The CDR3 is 14 residues long. CDR1 and CDR2 (germline): SQVTM, ANQGSEA. V was clipped by 2 bases and J by 7 bases; unmatched bases: 8. Negative isolation yielded CD8+ and CD4+ T cells; FACS enriched TEMRA cells.

Material: CD4+ T cells from PBMCs. V gene TRBV29-1 combines with J gene TRBJ2-3; 8 bases match TRBD2. This sequence was found in a human donor with multiple sclerosis. The CDR3 DNA is TGCAGCGTTGAACGACGGGAGGGACCTAATACGCAGTATTTT. Amino acids: CSVERREGPNTQYF.